The clone carrying this T cell receptor (beta chain) was recorded a few times. Using immunoSEQ multiplex PCR, the repertoire was profiled, and TCRdb retains in-frame clones only, with some absent. This table holds some 980,000 clones, more than 75% found once. The data derive from a study of shared clonotypes between healthy human individuals. Germline V gives CDR1 SEHNR, CDR2 FQNEAQ (reference sequence). The ends were cut back, 1 base at V and 6 bases at J, with 10 bases in the middle. This CDR3 contains 15 residues. The origin of this receptor is a man in his late teens or twenties in good health. Sequences were obtained from memory CD4+ T cells sorted from blood. Subset meaning: CD45RA-negative fraction. V usage is TRBV7-9 and J usage is TRBJ1-6; D not certain. The CDR3 sequence: CASSLVSQSNSPLHF. The CDR3 nucleotides read TGTGCCAGCAGCTTAGTTTCACAAAGTAATTCACCCCTCCACTTT.